This T cell receptor beta chain was observed in a study of spatial heterogeneity in lung cancer (dated by TCRdb to about 2019). About the study as a whole: More beta-chain than alpha-chain transcripts were consistently detected, likely reflecting higher beta-chain transcript abundance. Nonsynonymous mutation counts, determined by whole-exome sequencing of tumor tissue, were related to TCR repertoire features. In the raw uncorrected reads, each unique combination of TCR and UMI appeared more than ten times on average. Both alpha and beta chains were TCR-sequenced in samples taken at surgery, namely 220 tumor regions, 64 matched nontumor lung samples and some 53 PBMC samples. TCR alpha and beta repertoires were quantitatively compared across multiple tumor regions, matched nontumor lung and blood in non-small cell lung cancer.

The CDR1 and CDR2 encoded by the germline V gene are MDHEN and SYDVKM. V has 7 bases trimmed and J has 8 bases trimmed; junction bases matching no gene number 12. The CDR3 runs 15 residues from the cysteine to the phenylalanine. Left in the record is the CDR3 DNA by itself, 45 bases read in frame from the first base. The time point label, read with the paper, signifies: sample taken at primary tumor resection. Donors were 65 to 85 patients with early-stage, untreated non-small cell lung cancer from the lung TRACERx cohort. TCR sequencing used whole RNA extracted from tumor and nontumor lung tissue, or from cryopreserved PBMC samples, without cell sorting. A patient was chosen for TCR sequencing only when enough RNA was available from at least two tumor regions. Before being selected, tumor and adjacent nontumor lung specimens were reviewed by a lung pathologist. The method was 5' RACE. Instrument on record: NextSeq 500. The TCR library protocol attached a unique molecular identifier to each TCR cDNA molecule to allow correction of PCR and sequencing errors. Per the original workflow: TCR identification, UMI-based error correction and CDR3 extraction were performed with Decombinator tools. Expanded TCRs were defined as those above a frequency of 2 per 1,000, corresponding to the top 1% of the tumor frequency distribution. Renyi diversity was calculated using the R vegan package after each repertoire was subsampled 100 times to 5,000 TCRs. CDR3 similarity networks were constructed using string-kernel similarity of amino acid triplets, with links drawn between CDR3s whose pairwise similarity was above 0.82. The public sequencing data were trimmed at Q25 with fastp and processed into clonotypes with MiXCR by TCRdb, which kept only in-frame beta chains. Each record represents a unique CDR3 protein, reported with the most common genes and DNA among its rows. Clone size and V and J calls follow TCRdb, not the original study. Counted in this sample were 950 to 1,300 distinct CDR3 sequences; around 38% of them appeared once. Of the sample, 20% falls within the top ten clones.

Results the study describes overall, beyond this receptor: Additional single-cell paired TCR alpha and beta sequencing was considered necessary to confirm, at a functional level, the hypothesis that regional TCRs recognize regional mutations.

As to this clonotype: No antigen is known for it. Base qualities are missing; no much larger clone stands one base away.

The specimen comprised normal lung tissue next to the tumor, sampled at surgery. This chain joins TRBV28 to TRBJ1-4; 8 central bases correspond to TRBD1. The sequence derives from a male donor with early-stage non-small cell lung cancer. The nucleotide sequence reads as follows: TGTGCCAGCATTAAACGACAGGGGTTAAGGGAAAAACTGTTTTTT. This codes for CASIKRQGLREKLFF.